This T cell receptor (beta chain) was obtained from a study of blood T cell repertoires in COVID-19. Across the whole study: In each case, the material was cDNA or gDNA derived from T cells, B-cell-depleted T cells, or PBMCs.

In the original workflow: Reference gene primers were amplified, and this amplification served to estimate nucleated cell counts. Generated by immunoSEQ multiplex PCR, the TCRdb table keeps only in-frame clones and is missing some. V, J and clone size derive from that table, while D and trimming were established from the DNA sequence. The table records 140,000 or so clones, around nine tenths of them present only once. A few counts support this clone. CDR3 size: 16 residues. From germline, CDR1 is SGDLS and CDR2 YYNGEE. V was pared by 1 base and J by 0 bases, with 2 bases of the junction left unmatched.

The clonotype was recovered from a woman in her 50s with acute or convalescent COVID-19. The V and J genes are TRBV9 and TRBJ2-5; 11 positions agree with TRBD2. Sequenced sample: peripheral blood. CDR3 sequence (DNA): TGTGCCAGCAGCGTAAGGACTAGCGGGTACCAAGAGACCCAGTACTTC. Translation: CASSVRTSGYQETQYF.